These 10 T cell receptor beta chains share one sample of origin, sequenced in a study of CD8+ T cells in alopecia areata. Extracted RNA was reverse transcribed, and the resulting cDNA served as sequencing template. Sequencing used immunoSEQ multiplex PCR; TCRdb keeps in-frame clones, though not all of them. The data hold 150,000 or so clones, with roughly 64% observed a single time. The source was CD4+ T cells sorted from blood, collected at week 0. These receptors came from a human donor with alopecia areata.

The chain links TRBV5-1 to TRBJ2-6, with TRBD1 matching over 8 bases. This CDR3 spans 18 amino acids. Germline V gene sequence: CDR1 SGHRS, CDR2 YFSETQ. The V segment lost 0 bases and the J segment 1 base; nucleotides outside the gene matches: 6. In DNA, the CDR3 is TGCGCCAGCAGCTTGGCCGGGACAGGCCCATCTGGGGCCAACGTCCTGACTTTC. This translates into CASSLAGTGPSGANVLTF.

In its sample, this clone was seen a few times. The V and J genes are TRBV7-2 and TRBJ1-2; 7 bases are a match to TRBD1. V dropped 5 bases and J dropped 3; count of bases not matched to a gene: 9. Germline V gene lookup returns CDR1 SGHTA and CDR2 FQGNSA. The length of the CDR3 is 15 residues. CDR3 region: CASSTQTGSHYGYTF. The CDR3 DNA sequence: TGTGCCAGCAGCACCCAGACAGGGTCCCACTATGGCTACACCTTC.

The chain combines TRBV30 with TRBJ1-2; perhaps TRBD1 as D (5 bases). The germline V and J ends were trimmed by 2 bases and 8 bases, with 12 bases remaining between them. Germline values: CDR1 GTSNPN, CDR2 SVGIG (reference sequence). This CDR3 is built from 12 residues. The DNA for the CDR3 is TGTGCCTGGAGTCACGGGGGAGGCGGCTACACCTTC. Protein: CAWSHGGGGYTF.

The CDR3 loop is CASSDRNYGYTF. The CDR3 coding sequence is TGTGCCAGCAGTGACCGTAACTATGGCTACACCTTC. The chain links TRBV25-1 to TRBJ1-2; D unresolved. CDR3 length: 12 amino acids. Germline V gene sequence: CDR1 MGHDK, CDR2 SYGVNS. V shed 3 bases and J shed 1 base, with 3 bases lying between them.

V gene TRBV5-1 combines with J gene TRBJ2-7, with 8 positions matching TRBD1. Germline V gene lookup returns CDR1 SGHRS and CDR2 YFSETQ. CDR3 size: 15 residues. V lost 2 bases, J lost 3 bases, and 7 bases stayed unmatched. CDR3 residues: CASSLPGQEIYEQYF. Written as DNA, the CDR3 is TGCGCCAGCAGCTTACCGGGACAGGAGATCTACGAGCAGTACTTC.

This clone was seen a single time. J is TRBJ1-2 and V is TRBV25-1, with 7 positions matching TRBD1. The CDR3 runs to 13 residues. J lost 8 bases, V lost 2 bases, and 5 bases had no gene match. The germline V gene has CDR1 MGHDK and CDR2 SYGVNS. In DNA form, the CDR3 reads TGTGCCAGCAGTGAACAGGGGGTGCGAGGCTACACCTTC. Translation gives CASSEQGVRGYTF.

This clone showed up just once. The chain joins TRBV7-8 to TRBJ2-2; D unclear. This CDR3 region has 12 residues. Germline V gives CDR1 SGHVS, CDR2 FQNEAQ. V was trimmed by 5 bases and J by 7 bases, leaving 8 bases between them. CDR3 sequence reads: CASSHGSGELFF. CDR3 in DNA: TGTGCCAGCAGCCACGGTAGCGGGGAGCTGTTTTTT.

The chain joins TRBV7-9 to TRBJ2-2; D gene ambiguous. Trimming shortened V by 4 bases and J by 4 bases, and 7 bases separated the two germline ends. Germline CDR1 SEHNR, CDR2 FQNEAQ (reference sequence). There are 13 residues in the CDR3. CDR3 nucleotides: TGTGCCAGCAGCTCAGTAGTCACCGGGGAGCTGTTTTTT. Translating it yields CASSSVVTGELFF.

This chain uses TRBV30 with TRBJ1-5, with a weak D call TRBD1 (6 bases). Germline lookup yields CDR1 GTSNPN and CDR2 SVGIG (reference sequence). The V end was cut by 4 bases, the J end by 7 bases, with 14 bases between. This CDR3 has 13 residues. The CDR3 protein is CAWTPTGGQPQHF. The DNA of the CDR3 is TGTGCCTGGACCCCGACAGGTGGGCAGCCCCAGCATTTT.

This chain connects TRBV14 to TRBJ1-1; tentative D call: TRBD1 (6 bases). V was cut by 0 bases and J by 11 bases, with 10 bases left in between. Germline CDR1 is SGHDN and CDR2 is FVKESK. This CDR3 spans 12 amino acids. The CDR3 sequence: CASSQDRGVAFF. DNA of the CDR3: TGTGCCAGCAGCCAAGACAGGGGCGTTGCTTTCTTT.